These T cell receptor beta chains were read from a single sample in a study of T cell responses to AZD1222 COVID-19 vaccine. The data were produced by immunoSEQ multiplex PCR, yet TCRdb's version contains in-frame clones alone and is incomplete. This sample has more than 35,000 clones; 75% to 85% occur once, and the top ten carry around 50%. The input for sequencing was peripheral blood, taken on day 0 of AZD1222 vaccination. These receptor sequences come from an adult in good health. Each CDR3 is given with its conserved first and last residue. Fields, in order: V gene, J gene, CDR3 protein.

TRBV28	TRBJ1-1	CASSEGGGNTEAFF
TRBV2	TRBJ2-3	CASSGQGWSQYF
TRBV10-2	TRBJ2-3	CASARQGATDTQYF
TRBV30	TRBJ2-5	CAWSVENQETQYF
TRBV10-3	TRBJ2-7	CAISESRDSEEQYF
TRBV6-5	TRBJ2-5	CASSYGQRGTQYF
TRBV28	TRBJ2-6	CASSPPFRRKFSGANVLTF
TRBV12-3/TRBV12-4	TRBJ2-3	CASSLGPTDTQYF
TRBV5-5	TRBJ2-3	CASSLGAASTDTQYF
TRBV30	TRBJ1-1	CAWRYGSGTEAFF
TRBV7-6	TRBJ2-6	CASSFVAGQLGRGANVLTF
TRBV30	TRBJ1-6	CAWTGGAYNSPLHF
TRBV19	TRBJ1-1	CASSIPMRVPAFF
TRBV5-4	TRBJ1-2	CASSFEGGVGYTF
TRBV6-2/TRBV6-3	TRBJ1-1	CASSYPPGRSSEAFF
TRBV6-1	TRBJ2-7	CASSENPSDPYEQYF
TRBV7-6	TRBJ2-5	CASSSVGGRDYQETQYF
TRBV7-9	TRBJ1-2	CASSLGTVGVFGYTF
TRBV5-6	TRBJ1-5	CASSRGGIRNQPQHF
TRBV12-3/TRBV12-4	TRBJ1-1	CATGRPNTEAFF
TRBV18	TRBJ1-1	CASSPIQGGGTEAFF
TRBV6-2/TRBV6-3	TRBJ1-2	CASSTELDRGYGYTF
TRBV6-5	TRBJ2-7	CASSYSPSGTPYEQYF
TRBV5-4	TRBJ2-5	CASSLTSGRPETQYF
TRBV3-1/TRBV3-2	TRBJ1-1	CASSSMPTNRGGTEAFF
TRBV19	TRBJ1-6	CASSKSFPSYNSPLHF
TRBV5-1	TRBJ2-5	CASSLVGETQYF
TRBV28	TRBJ2-1	CASSFGGLAGASEQFF
TRBV6-5	TRBJ2-1	CASRTGYNEQFF
TRBV30	TRBJ2-2	CAWRVGQTLTGELFF
TRBV28	TRBJ1-1	CASSLQTMGTEAFF
TRBV28	TRBJ1-5	CASSPLGPAQPQHF
TRBV7-2	TRBJ1-1	CASSLEGGSRAFF
TRBV30	TRBJ2-7	CAWSRTGPSYEQYF
TRBV2	TRBJ1-5	CASSEGAGLEPQHF
TRBV15	TRBJ2-7	CATSKTGGETYEQYF
TRBV2	TRBJ2-2	CASRLGQGGTGELFF
TRBV7-9	TRBJ2-1	CASSSGLAEWMNEQFF
TRBV29-1	TRBJ2-7	CSVKGAVYEQYF
TRBV5-1	TRBJ1-6	CASSLTAWNSPLHF
TRBV30	TRBJ1-1	CAWSVGYTEAFF
TRBV7-8	TRBJ2-7	CASSLAMSGSYEQYF
TRBV28	TRBJ2-7	CASSLFSGRAVYEQYF
TRBV6-5	TRBJ1-2	CASRMKATNYGYTF
TRBV28	TRBJ1-2	CASSFAHYGYTF
TRBV7-2	TRBJ2-3	CASSLAVGRGITDTQYF
TRBV10-1	TRBJ2-7	CASSGWTSGGSYEQYF
TRBV5-8	TRBJ2-6	CASSPDSGANVLTF
TRBV28	TRBJ2-1	CASSLIQTDNEQFF
TRBV28	TRBJ1-5	CASRTGAIYSNQPQHF
TRBV6-6	TRBJ2-1	CASSYFDTNEQFF
TRBV5-5	TRBJ2-3	CASSGPGSSTDTQYF
TRBV3-1/TRBV3-2	TRBJ2-3	CASSQDMWGQEDTQYF